Following are 24 T cell receptor beta chains from one sample sequenced in a study of blood T cell repertoires in COVID-19 (dated by TCRdb to 2020 to 2021). The library was generated by the immunoSEQ multiplex PCR assay. TCRdb took this table from immuneACCESS and kept in-frame rearrangements with V and J called. Such tables lack part of the clones; where checked against another copy, unresolved V genes explain under half of the gap, and the rest is unexplained. The sample includes over 300,000 clones, with approximately 89% observed a single time. Approximately 8.8% of the sample rests with the top ten. The source material was PBMCs or T cells enriched from blood (not recorded which). The receptors derive from a woman in her thirties or forties who had recovered from COVID-19.

V and J are TRBV11-2 and TRBJ1-1, with D maybe TRBD1 (6 bases). Trimming stripped 5 bases from V and 0 bases from J, with 13 bases between. The CDR3 covers 15 residues. CDR1 SGHAT and CDR2 FQNNGV come from the germline V gene. The DNA for the CDR3 is TGTGCCAGCAGCAGCCCAGGGGCCCTGAACACTGAAGCTTTCTTT. This gives the protein CASSSPGALNTEAFF.

The chain couples TRBV18 to TRBJ2-3; TRBD2 agrees at 9 bases. CDR1 is KGHSH, CDR2 LQKENI, per germline. This CDR3 spans 16 amino acids. J was trimmed by 2 bases and V by 1 base; bases with no gene match: 4. The CDR3 DNA sequence: TGTGCCAGCTCACCACAGCGGGAGGTGGTCACAGATACGCAGTATTTT. Its translation: CASSPQREVVTDTQYF.

The chain joins TRBV9 to TRBJ2-1; TRBD1 aligns across 9 bases. From germline, CDR1 is SGDLS and CDR2 YYNGEE. Trimming removed 3 bases from V and 1 base from J; junction bases left unmatched: 2. The CDR3 sequence is 15 residues long. The CDR3 DNA sequence: TGTGCCAGCAGCGAACAGGGGGCATCCTACAATGAGCAGTTCTTC. As protein: CASSEQGASYNEQFF.

The chain carries TRBV11-1 and TRBJ1-1; D is perhaps TRBD1 (5 bases). V gave up 5 bases and J gave up 7 bases, with 14 bases separating them. The CDR3 runs 13 residues. CDR1 is SGHAT and CDR2 is FQDESV in the germline V gene (reference sequence). The CDR3 protein is CASSPGVRLEAFF. The DNA for the CDR3 is TGTGCCAGCAGCCCGGGGGTGAGGCTTGAAGCTTTCTTT.

The V gene is TRBV4-3, the J gene TRBJ1-1; D might be TRBD1 (5 bases). Between the trimmed V and J ends, which lost 0 bases and 2 bases, there was a span of 10 bases. CDR1 is LGHNA and CDR2 is YSLEER in the germline V gene. The CDR3 has 15 residues. Here the CDR3 DNA reads TGCGCCAGCAGCCAAGAAGTCAGGGTAAACACTGAAGCTTTCTTT. This translates into CASSQEVRVNTEAFF.

The chain has TRBV30 and TRBJ1-6; a weak D match, TRBD1 (5 bases). V lost 2 bases to trimming and J lost 7 bases, with 12 bases between them. The CDR3 totals 14 residues. The germline gives CDR1 GTSNPN, CDR2 SVGIG (reference sequence). The CDR3 nucleotides read TGTGCCTGGAGTCTCGAGACAGAGAATTCACCCCTCCACTTT. This gives the protein CAWSLETENSPLHF.

The CDR3 loop reads CASSPSHRGPYNEQFF. The CDR3 DNA sequence: TGCGCCAGCAGCCCATCCCACAGGGGGCCCTACAATGAGCAGTTCTTC. The chain links TRBV5-1 to TRBJ2-1; 9 positions agree with TRBD1. The CDR3 extends over 16 amino acids. The V gene end was trimmed by 4 bases and the J gene end by 2 bases; junction bases not matched to a gene: 7. Germline values: CDR1 SGHRS, CDR2 YFSETQ. Based on the CDR3 plus reference TRBV5-1 and TRBJ2-1, the full variable domain is KAGVTQTPRYLIKTRGQQVTLSCSPISGHRSVSWYQQTPGQGLQFLFEYFSETQRNKGNFPGRFSGRQFSNSRSEMNVSTLELGDSALYLCASSPSHRGPYNEQFFGPGTRLTVL.

The rearrangement uses TRBV28 and TRBJ2-2; no firm D call. Trimming left V 6 bases short and J 1 base short, with 6 bases between. Germline V gene data show CDR1 as MDHEN and CDR2 as SYDVKM. The CDR3 has 13 amino acids. CDR3 residues: CASRHGNTGELFF. The CDR3 coding sequence is TGTGCCAGCAGGCACGGGAACACCGGGGAGCTGTTTTTT.

This chain links TRBV5-1 with TRBJ1-1; possibly TRBD1 for D (5 bases). Trimming removed 4 bases at V and 10 bases at J, with 14 bases between. This CDR3 contains 12 residues. Per the germline V gene, CDR1 is SGHRS and CDR2 is YFSETQ. In DNA form, the CDR3 reads TGCGCCAGCAGCCCCGTGGGCAGGGCAGCTTTCTTT. Its protein is CASSPVGRAAFF. The whole variable domain, remainder taken from reference TRBV5-1 and TRBJ1-1, is KAGVTQTPRYLIKTRGQQVTLSCSPISGHRSVSWYQQTPGQGLQFLFEYFSETQRNKGNFPGRFSGRQFSNSRSEMNVSTLELGDSALYLCASSPVGRAAFFGQGTRLTVV.

V and J are TRBV7-9 and TRBJ2-5; no clear D. Germline CDR1 SEHNR, CDR2 FQNEAQ (reference sequence). Trimming removed 5 bases from V and 5 bases from J, with 18 bases in between. The CDR3 extends over 15 amino acids. The DNA of the CDR3 is TGTGCCAGCAGCCTCGACTTTGGTCCACCCGAGACCCAGTACTTC. Translated: CASSLDFGPPETQYF.

This clone was counted a single time. The V gene is TRBV24-1, the J gene TRBJ2-2; D gene unclear. CDR3 length equals 13 residues. The ends were cut back, 4 bases at V and 1 base at J, with 3 bases in the middle. In germline, CDR1 is KGHDR, CDR2 SFDVKD. The chain's CDR3 is CATSDRNTGELFF. The DNA of the CDR3 is TGTGCCACCAGTGACAGGAACACCGGGGAGCTGTTTTTT.

This clone has more than one count but fewer than ten. This chain links TRBV2 with TRBJ1-2; no clear D gene. Germline CDR1 is SNHLY and CDR2 is FYNNEI. This CDR3 has 14 residues. Trimming removed 6 bases at V and 9 bases at J, with 20 bases between. CDR3 nucleotides: TGTGCCAGCAGACCTCAACGCCGCCCTATCAGCTACACCTTC. Encoded protein: CASRPQRRPISYTF.

The chain combines TRBV4-1 with TRBJ2-6; 9 bases match TRBD1. The germline V gene encodes CDR1 MGHRA and CDR2 YSYEKL. The junction had 7 bases not matched to a gene; V was cut back by 6 bases and J by 4 bases. The CDR3 totals 16 residues. This chain's CDR3 is CASRAGTGSGANVLTF. The CDR3 DNA is TGCGCCAGCAGGGCCGGGACAGGGTCCGGGGCCAACGTCCTGACTTTC.

For this clone: Relative to the germline gene, one junction end is altered; a read error may explain this. The rearrangement joins TRBV7-9 to TRBJ2-1; 10 bases map to TRBD2. Germline V gives CDR1 SEHNR, CDR2 FQNEAQ (reference sequence). This CDR3 region has 15 residues. The CDR3 coding sequence is TGTGCCAGCAGCCTAGCGGGGGACACCTACAATGAGCAGTTCTTC. Its translation is CASSLAGDTYNEQFF.

This rearrangement joins TRBV28 to TRBJ1-1; 10 bases are shared with TRBD1. Germline assignment: CDR1 MDHEN and CDR2 SYDVKM. This CDR3 is built from 14 residues. The ends lost 5 bases at V and 7 bases at J; junction bases unmatched: 7. The CDR3 is CASSMGQGRDEAFF. DNA for the CDR3: TGTGCCAGCAGTATGGGACAGGGGAGGGATGAAGCTTTCTTT.

The chain links TRBV12-5 to TRBJ2-7; 9 positions agree with TRBD1. The CDR3 runs to 18 residues. CDR1 LGHNT and CDR2 FRNRAP come from the germline V gene. The V gene end was trimmed by 1 base and the J gene end by 3 bases; junction bases not matched to a gene: 13. Here the CDR3 DNA reads TGTGCTAGTGGTTTGGACTCCAATCTTGACAGGGGGGTCTACGAGCAGTACTTC. This sequence encodes CASGLDSNLDRGVYEQYF.

The chain uses TRBV7-2 and TRBJ2-2, with TRBD2 identical over 8 bases. Germline values: CDR1 SGHTA, CDR2 FQGNSA. Trimming at V came to 8 bases and at J to 0 bases, leaving 5 bases not matched to a gene. CDR3 length equals 15 residues. In DNA, the CDR3 is TGTGCCAGCTTTCCCGGGGGGGCGAACACCGGGGAGCTGTTTTTT. Translation: CASFPGGANTGELFF.

Comments on this clone: The identical CDR3 is also encoded by other nucleotide sequences in the sample. The V call is TRBV9, the J call TRBJ1-3; maybe TRBD1 (6 bases). Deletions cut 0 bases from V and 2 bases from J, with 6 bases between. The germline CDR1 and CDR2 sequences are SGDLS and YYNGEE. The CDR3 is made up of 14 amino acids. The CDR3 region is CASSVGTAGNTIYF. The CDR3 DNA reads TGTGCCAGCAGCGTAGGGACAGCTGGAAACACCATATATTTT.

The chain carries TRBV7-9 and TRBJ1-3; D is unclear. CDR1 is SEHNR and CDR2 is FQNEAQ in the germline V gene (reference sequence). V was clipped by 2 bases and J by 2 bases, with 4 bases between them. The CDR3 has 13 amino acids. The CDR3 spells CASSLTPGNTIYF. In nucleotides, the CDR3 is TGTGCCAGCAGCTTAACTCCTGGAAACACCATATATTTT.

V usage is TRBV30 and J usage is TRBJ1-1; D might be TRBD1 (5 bases). The V end was cut by 2 bases, the J end by 6 bases, with 13 bases between. The CDR3 loop spans 13 amino acids. Germline assignment: CDR1 GTSNPN and CDR2 SVGIG (reference sequence). CDR3 nucleotides: TGTGCCTGGAGTCAGGGAAAGGTCCCTGAAGCTTTCTTT. Protein: CAWSQGKVPEAFF.

The chain combines TRBV6-5 with TRBJ1-6; D is unclear. The CDR3 is 16 amino acids. V lost 0 bases and J lost 7, with 13 bases in between. Germline loops: CDR1 MNHEY, CDR2 SVGAGI. For the CDR3, the DNA is TGTGCCAGCAGTTACTCAGCCCAGGCAGGAAATTCACCCCTCCACTTT. Translating gives CASSYSAQAGNSPLHF.

The chain joins TRBV19 to TRBJ2-5; TRBD2 aligns across 10 bases. This CDR3 comprises 14 residues. The V gene's germline CDR1 is LNHDA and CDR2 SQIVND (reference sequence). Losses at the gene ends were 7 bases for V and 3 bases for J; bases not matched to a gene: 5. In DNA form, the CDR3 reads TGTGCCAGTACAAGCGGGAGGGCCGAAGAGACCCAGTACTTC. Translating gives CASTSGRAEETQYF.

The rearrangement links TRBV6-5 to TRBJ1-1; D possibly corresponds to TRBD1 (5 bases). The CDR3 sequence is 13 residues long. V lost 6 bases and J lost 0, with 8 bases in between. CDR1 is MNHEY and CDR2 is SVGAGI in the germline V gene. The CDR3, as DNA: TGTGCCAGCAGGGAGGGGATGAACACTGAAGCTTTCTTT. Its protein is CASREGMNTEAFF.

J is TRBJ2-3 and V is TRBV3-1 (or the pseudogene TRBV3-2); TRBD2 matches 9 bases. CDR1 and CDR2 (germline): LGHDT, YNNKEL (reference sequence). The length of the CDR3 is 17 residues. V trimming: 1 base; J trimming: 6 bases; junction bases outside the gene matches: 11. The CDR3 loop reads CASSQGRLAVRRDTQYF. DNA for the CDR3: TGTGCCAGCAGCCAAGGTAGACTAGCGGTCCGAAGGGATACGCAGTATTTT.